The 11 T cell receptor beta chains listed next were all sequenced from one sample in a study of T cell responses to AZD1222 COVID-19 vaccine (dated by TCRdb to about 2021). The intended sense of this specimen's time point label: about 28 days (+/-7) after the second vaccine dose. Library prep was done by the immunoSEQ multiplex PCR assay. TCRdb re-hosts the immuneACCESS table, in-frame sequences only. Its copies lack some clones; in the studies checked, an unresolved V gene accounts for under half of them, and the cause for the rest is not known. This sample has tens of thousands of clones in its table, and around nine tenths of those were observed once. Jointly, the top ten make up less than 8.5% of the sample. The input for sequencing was peripheral blood, taken 28 days after the second AZD1222 dose. The source is an adult who received the AZD1222 COVID-19 vaccine.

V gene TRBV5-4 combines with J gene TRBJ2-6; D gene uncertain. The CDR3 runs to 15 residues. Germline V gives CDR1 SGHNT, CDR2 YYREEE (reference sequence). V was trimmed by 4 bases and J by 0 bases, leaving 8 bases between them. CDR3 coding DNA: TGTGCCAGCAGCGTGGGAAGCTCTGGGGCCAACGTCCTGACTTTC. Amino acid sequence: CASSVGSSGANVLTF.

This clone was counted between two and nine times. V is TRBV5-1 and J is TRBJ2-3, with 9 positions matching TRBD1. In germline, CDR1 is SGHRS, CDR2 YFSETQ. The J segment lost 6 bases and the V segment lost 0 bases, leaving 5 bases of the junction unmatched. The CDR3 loop spans 15 amino acids. The CDR3 protein is CASSLEGQGSDTQYF. The CDR3 coding sequence is TGCGCCAGCAGCTTGGAGGGACAGGGTAGCGATACGCAGTATTTT.

This clone was counted between two and nine times. The chain links TRBV5-1 to TRBJ1-2; D is possibly TRBD1 (5 bases). V was pared by 4 bases and J by 4 bases, with 8 bases between. Looked up from germline, CDR1 is SGHRS and CDR2 is YFSETQ. The CDR3 contains 12 residues. CDR3 DNA sequence: TGCGCCAGCAGCGAGGGGAGCTATGGCTACACCTTC. This sequence encodes CASSEGSYGYTF.

This chain joins TRBV28 and TRBJ1-2, with D unclear. CDR1 and CDR2 (germline): MDHEN, SYDVKM. The length of the CDR3 is 15 residues. V was cut by 2 bases and J by 0 bases, with 10 bases left in between. The chain's CDR3 is CASSLGSLSNYGYTF. The CDR3 nucleotides are TGTGCCAGCAGTTTAGGGAGCCTTTCTAACTATGGCTACACCTTC.

This chain uses TRBV7-8 with TRBJ2-3; a weak D match, TRBD2 (5 bases). The CDR3 covers 14 residues. CDR1 is SGHVS and CDR2 is FQNEAQ in the germline V gene. V lost 4 bases and J lost 2, with 10 bases in between. In DNA, the CDR3 is TGTGCCAGCAGCTACTGGGAGACCACAGATACGCAGTATTTT. This encodes CASSYWETTDTQYF. The full variable domain, rest sourced from reference TRBV7-8 and TRBJ2-3, is GAGVSQSPRYKVAKRGQDVALRCDPISGHVSLFWYQQALGQGPEFLTYFQNEAQLDKSGLPSDRFFAERPEGSVSTLKIQRTQQEDSAVYLCASSYWETTDTQYFGPGTRLTVL.

The chain combines TRBV28 with TRBJ2-3; a possible D gene is TRBD2 (7 bases). Germline values: CDR1 MDHEN, CDR2 SYDVKM. V gave up 2 bases and J gave up 4 bases, with 28 bases separating them. The CDR3 extends over 20 amino acids. The CDR3 DNA reads as TGTGCCAGCAGTTTACCGCCCCCAAGGAAGCGGCGGGGGCACTCAGATACGCAGTATTTT. Translated, it gives CASSLPPPRKRRGHSDTQYF.

This chain uses TRBV20-1 with TRBJ2-7, with D possibly being TRBD2 (5 bases). This CDR3 has 14 residues. V was shortened by 3 bases and J by 1 base, with 13 bases between the two germline ends. Germline CDR1 DFQATT, CDR2 SNEGSKA (reference sequence). The CDR3 region is CSASLATGSYEQYF. The CDR3 DNA reads TGCAGTGCTAGTTTAGCGACTGGGTCCTACGAGCAGTACTTC.

Only a few counts were recorded for this clone. The V and J genes are TRBV6-5 and TRBJ2-7; TRBD1 matches at 8 bases. CDR1 and CDR2 from the germline V gene are MNHEY and SVGAGI. The ends lost 6 bases at V and 1 base at J; junction bases unmatched: 2. The CDR3 totals 13 residues. The CDR3 DNA is TGTGCCAGCAGCGACAGGGGTTCCTACGAGCAGTACTTC. It translates to CASSDRGSYEQYF.

The V and J genes are TRBV6-5 and TRBJ1-6; 7 bases match TRBD1. Losses at the gene ends were 5 bases for V and 7 bases for J; bases not matched to a gene: 8. The V gene's germline CDR1 is MNHEY and CDR2 SVGAGI. This CDR3 has 15 residues. The CDR3 protein is CASSLTQGVNSPLHF. As DNA, the CDR3 is TGTGCCAGCAGTCTCACTCAGGGGGTAAATTCACCCCTCCACTTT.

This chain uses TRBV4-1 with TRBJ1-2; a weak D match, TRBD1 (5 bases). Per germline, CDR1 MGHRA and CDR2 YSYEKL. Trimming took 2 bases from V and 2 from J, leaving 18 bases between them. This CDR3 is built from 17 residues. The CDR3 bases are TGCGCCAGCAGCCAAAACCCGGGACGCGCCAGCAACTATGGCTACACCTTC. Translation gives CASSQNPGRASNYGYTF.

This chain connects TRBV6-5 to TRBJ1-5; D is unclear. Between the trimmed V and J ends, which lost 0 bases and 5 bases, there was a span of 8 bases. The CDR3 length is 14 residues. Germline V gene data show CDR1 as MNHEY and CDR2 as SVGAGI. CDR3 sequence (DNA): TGTGCCAGCAGTTACTCGAACGGGGATCAGCCCCAGCATTTT. It is translated as CASSYSNGDQPQHF.